A single sample is the source of the 10 T cell receptor beta chains below, sequenced in a study of blood T cell repertoires in COVID-19. Libraries were prepared by immunoSEQ multiplex PCR; TCRdb keeps only in-frame clonotypes and omits some of them. The sample shows 270,000 or so clones, roughly 84% of them seen only once. What was sequenced was PBMCs or T cells enriched from blood (not recorded which). All receptors derive from a woman in her forties or fifties who had been exposed to COVID-19.

This chain connects TRBV12-3 or TRBV12-4 to TRBJ1-1; D gene uncertain. Trimming removed 6 bases at V and 1 base at J, with 9 bases between. This CDR3 is 13 amino acids long. CDR3 bases: TGTGCCAGCAGCCTGTACAGGAACACTGAAGCTTTCTTT. Residues: CASSLYRNTEAFF.

The CDR3: CASSGGTGEGKLFF. CDR3 DNA sequence: TGTGCCAGCAGCGGGGGGACAGGCGAGGGAAAACTGTTTTTT. This chain joins TRBV7-9 and TRBJ1-4; TRBD1 matches at 8 bases. This CDR3 is built from 14 residues. The J segment lost 10 bases and the V segment lost 5 bases, leaving 9 bases of the junction unmatched. Germline V CDR1 and CDR2: SEHNR, FQNEAQ (reference sequence).

V gene TRBV7-3 combines with J gene TRBJ1-1; 7 positions agree with TRBD1. Germline CDR1 and CDR2: SGHTA and FQGTGA. The junction had 12 bases not matched to a gene; V was cut back by 11 bases and J by 6 bases. This CDR3 comprises 13 residues. Here the CDR3 reads CACSRYRGAEAFF. The CDR3 bases are TGTGCCTGCTCGAGATACAGGGGTGCTGAAGCTTTCTTT.

This chain joins TRBV19 and TRBJ1-5; D is ambiguous. CDR1 is LNHDA and CDR2 is SQIVND in the germline V gene (reference sequence). V was shortened by 3 bases and J by 7 bases, with 16 bases between the two germline ends. This CDR3 is built from 15 residues. The CDR3 DNA follows: TGTGCCAGTAGTATGGACGAGGGCTTCAGGCAGCCCCAGCATTTT. It codes for CASSMDEGFRQPQHF.

J is TRBJ2-5 and V is TRBV27; possibly TRBD2 for D (7 bases). CDR3 size: 12 residues. Germline-derived CDR1 and CDR2 are MNHEY and SMNVEV (reference sequence). The V and J ends lost 2 bases and 7 bases respectively, with 8 bases between them. The CDR3 DNA sequence: TGTGCCAGCAGTTTAAGGGGGGGGACCCAGTACTTC. Protein product: CASSLRGGTQYF.

The chain has TRBV10-3 and TRBJ2-1; 9 bases are a match to TRBD1. From germline, CDR1 is ENHRY and CDR2 SYGVKD. V was pared by 2 bases and J by 6 bases, with 2 bases of the junction left unmatched. The CDR3 covers 14 residues. CDR3 nucleotide sequence: TGTGCCATCAGTGAGGGACAGGGGCTCAATGAGCAGTTCTTC. This translates into CAISEGQGLNEQFF.

The gene calls are TRBV6-4 and TRBJ2-1, with 8 bases fitting TRBD1. Germline V lookup: CDR1 MRHNA, CDR2 SNTAGT. The J segment lost 7 bases and the V segment lost 0 bases, leaving 8 bases of the junction unmatched. This CDR3 spans 16 amino acids. CDR3 nucleotides: TGTGCCAGCAGTGACTCGACAGGGGACATTTTGAATGAGCAGTTCTTC. Amino acids: CASSDSTGDILNEQFF.

The chain is built from TRBV6-5 and TRBJ2-7; TRBD2 matches 8 bases. The CDR3 is 14 residues long. Trimming removed 6 bases from V and 2 bases from J; junction bases left unmatched: 6. Germline V gene lookup returns CDR1 MNHEY and CDR2 SVGAGI. In nucleotides, the CDR3 is TGTGCCAGCAGGACCGGGACTAGTACCTACGAGCAGTACTTC. It translates to CASRTGTSTYEQYF.

The chain links TRBV19 to TRBJ2-1; 9 positions match TRBD1. The CDR3 extends over 15 amino acids. With 7 bases clipped from V and 0 bases from J, the junction kept 4 bases outside the gene matches. Germline V gene data show CDR1 as LNHDA and CDR2 as SQIVND (reference sequence). The CDR3 DNA is TGTGCCAGTACTCCGGACAGGGGCTCCTACAATGAGCAGTTCTTC. Its protein is CASTPDRGSYNEQFF.

This clone was observed a few times. The chain recombines TRBV2 with TRBJ1-1; no clear D. V was pared by 1 base and J by 5 bases, with 5 bases between. CDR3 length: 12 residues. Germline assignment: CDR1 SNHLY and CDR2 FYNNEI. This chain's CDR3 is CASSEGQTEAFF. The DNA for the CDR3 is TGTGCCAGCAGTGAAGGGCAGACTGAAGCTTTCTTT.